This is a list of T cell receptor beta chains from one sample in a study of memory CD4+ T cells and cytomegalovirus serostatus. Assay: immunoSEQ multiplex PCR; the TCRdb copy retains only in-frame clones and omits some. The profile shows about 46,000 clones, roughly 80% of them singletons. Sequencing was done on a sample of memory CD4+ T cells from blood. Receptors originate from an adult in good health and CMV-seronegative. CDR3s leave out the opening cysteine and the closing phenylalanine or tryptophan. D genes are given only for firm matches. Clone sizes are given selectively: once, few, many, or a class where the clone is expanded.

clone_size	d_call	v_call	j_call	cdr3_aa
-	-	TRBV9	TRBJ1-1	ASSVGRMNTEAF
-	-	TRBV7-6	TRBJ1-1	ASSLAASGATEAF
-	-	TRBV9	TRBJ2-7	ASSASQSGSYEQY
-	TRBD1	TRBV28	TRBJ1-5	ASSTGGFNQPQH
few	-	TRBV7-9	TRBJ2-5	ASSSWDGEDQY
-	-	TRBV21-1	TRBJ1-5	ASSNIAWEGGQPQH
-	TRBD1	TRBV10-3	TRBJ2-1	AISDGQGSEQF
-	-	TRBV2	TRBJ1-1	ASSYNRNTEAF
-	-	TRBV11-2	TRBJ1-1	ASSDLGGRQQNTEAF
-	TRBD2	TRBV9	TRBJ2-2	ASSVTPGLAGGTGELF
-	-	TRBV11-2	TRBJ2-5	ASSPGGLQETQY
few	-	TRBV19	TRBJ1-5	ASSIVRLDQPQH
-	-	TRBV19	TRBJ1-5	ASSRWTEGNQPQH
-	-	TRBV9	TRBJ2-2	ASSLNRVYGELF
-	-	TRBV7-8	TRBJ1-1	ASSLVGIRNTEAF
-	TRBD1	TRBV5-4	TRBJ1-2	ASSLDRGMYGYT
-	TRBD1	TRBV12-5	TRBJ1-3	ASGLVHGRGLLFVGNTIY
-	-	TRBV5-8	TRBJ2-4	ASSLAGGQNIQY
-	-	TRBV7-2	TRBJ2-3	ASSLGPTSTDTQY
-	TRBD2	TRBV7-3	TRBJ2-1	ASSLLGLAGGRENEQF
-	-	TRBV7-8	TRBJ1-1	ASSLAGPNTEAF
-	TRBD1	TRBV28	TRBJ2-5	ASSTTGGQETQY
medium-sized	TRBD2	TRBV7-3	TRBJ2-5	ASSSSGGPTETQY
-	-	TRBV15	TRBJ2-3	ATSRTDRSSTDTQY
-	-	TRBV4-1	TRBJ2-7	ASSQDFVRTKYSYEQY
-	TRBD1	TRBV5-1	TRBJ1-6	ASSLVPVRQGARSSYNSPLH
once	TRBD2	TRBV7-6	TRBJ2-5	ASSPLAGGPETQY
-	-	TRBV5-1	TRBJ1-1	ASSGGLGGFTEAF
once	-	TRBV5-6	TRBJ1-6	ASSFAAGSGNSPLH